Each of the 12 T cell receptor beta chains below was sequenced from the same sample in a study of shared clonotypes between healthy human individuals. Sequenced by immunoSEQ multiplex PCR; TCRdb stores in-frame clones only, minus some. The table shows over 850,000 clones, with about 84% occurring only once. What was sequenced was memory CD4+ T cells from PBMCs. Stated subset: CD45RA-negative fraction. All receptors derive from a man between 18 and 35 years old in good health. Some clones in this sample may be carry-over from other donors' samples.

CDR3 residues: CASSPEDTQYF. The DNA for the CDR3 is TGTGCCAGCAGCCCGGAAGATACGCAGTATTTT. The chain joins TRBV28 to TRBJ2-3; D is ambiguous. The CDR3 totals 11 residues. V lost 6 bases and J 5 bases, leaving 6 bases between the germline ends. CDR1 is MDHEN, CDR2 SYDVKM, per germline.

This rearrangement joins TRBV7-2 to TRBJ2-3, with 7 bases lining up with TRBD1. The CDR3 totals 15 residues. The V segment lost 3 bases and the J segment 4 bases; nucleotides outside the gene matches: 7. The germline V gene has CDR1 SGHTA and CDR2 FQGNSA. CDR3: CASSLTGQPSDTQYF. CDR3 nucleotide sequence: TGTGCCAGCAGCTTGACAGGGCAGCCTTCAGATACGCAGTATTTT.

The CDR3 is CASSLTGIRGYTF. The CDR3 nucleotides are TGCGCCAGCAGCTTGACAGGGATTAGGGGCTACACCTTC. The rearrangement uses TRBV5-1 and TRBJ1-2, with a possible D match to TRBD1 (6 bases). V lost 1 base and J 8 bases, leaving 12 bases between the germline ends. Germline CDR1 and CDR2: SGHRS and YFSETQ. The CDR3 is 13 residues long.

This chain joins TRBV28 and TRBJ1-1; no firm D call. This CDR3 contains 11 residues. The V gene's germline CDR1 is MDHEN and CDR2 SYDVKM. V shed 7 bases and J shed 1 base, with 4 bases lying between them. In nucleotides, the CDR3 is TGTGCCAGCAAGCGGAACACTGAAGCTTTCTTT. Its protein product is CASKRNTEAFF. The entire variable domain, with the rest obtained from reference TRBV28 and TRBJ1-1, is as follows: DVKVTQSSRYLVKRTGEKVFLECVQDMDHENMFWYRQDPGLGLRLIYFSYDVKMKEKGDIPEGYSVSREKKERFSLILESASTNQTSMYLCASKRNTEAFFGQGTRLTVV.

Concerning this clone: The same CDR3 also results from other DNA sequences found in this sample. The rearrangement uses TRBV10-3 and TRBJ2-3; 10 nucleotides line up with TRBD2. The J segment lost 1 base and the V segment lost 2 bases, leaving 0 bases of the junction unmatched. The CDR3 sequence is 15 residues long. CDR1 and CDR2 (germline): ENHRY, SYGVKD. The CDR3 coding sequence is TGTGCCATCAGTGAGGGACTAGCGGGCACAGATACGCAGTATTTT. Protein: CAISEGLAGTDTQYF.

The rearrangement uses TRBV11-1 and TRBJ2-7, with D perhaps TRBD1 (5 bases). The CDR3 covers 14 residues. Trimming took off 1 base at V and 0 bases at J, with 7 bases between the two ends. Germline CDR1 SGHAT, CDR2 FQDESV (reference sequence). CDR3 residues: CASSLGTYSYEQYF. The CDR3 DNA sequence: TGTGCCAGCAGCTTAGGGACATACTCCTACGAGCAGTACTTC.

V usage is TRBV19 and J usage is TRBJ1-1; 10 nucleotides align to TRBD1. V lost 0 bases, J lost 1 base, and 11 bases stayed unmatched. Germline V gives CDR1 LNHDA, CDR2 SQIVND (reference sequence). The CDR3 spans 19 residues. The DNA of the CDR3 is TGTGCCAGTAGTATAGATCCGGGGGGACAGGGGATCTCGAACACTGAAGCTTTCTTT. It specifies CASSIDPGGQGISNTEAFF.

This chain joins TRBV5-1 and TRBJ2-1; no clear D gene. Germline-derived CDR1 and CDR2 are SGHRS and YFSETQ. The CDR3 contains 15 residues. The V and J ends lost 0 bases and 4 bases respectively, with 11 bases between them. The CDR3 sequence: CASSLVHNSYNEQFF. In DNA, the CDR3 is TGCGCCAGCAGCTTGGTACATAATAGTTACAATGAGCAGTTCTTC.

J is TRBJ2-1 and V is TRBV2; D remains unclear. The CDR3 covers 13 residues. The germline gives CDR1 SNHLY, CDR2 FYNNEI. Trimming took 5 bases from V and 3 from J, leaving 8 bases between them. CDR3 protein: CASSSGFYNEQFF. In DNA form, the CDR3 reads TGTGCCAGCAGTTCCGGGTTCTACAATGAGCAGTTCTTC.

In its sample, this clone was seen a few times. The gene calls are TRBV5-1 and TRBJ2-7, with TRBD1 identical over 9 bases. This CDR3 comprises 13 residues. Germline V lookup: CDR1 SGHRS, CDR2 YFSETQ. With V trimmed by 4 bases and J by 9 bases, 8 bases remained unmatched. In DNA form, the CDR3 reads TGCGCCAGCAGCGGGGACAGGGCATATTTGCAGTACTTC. Its protein is CASSGDRAYLQYF.

The J gene is TRBJ1-1, the V gene TRBV6-5, with 8 bases identical to TRBD1. Germline CDR1 is MNHEY and CDR2 is SVGAGI. V lost 4 bases, J lost 11 bases, and 9 bases stayed unmatched. The CDR3 is made up of 13 amino acids. The CDR3 loop reads CASSSRTGPIAFF. The CDR3 bases are TGTGCCAGCAGTTCTCGGACAGGGCCGATTGCTTTCTTT.

This clone turned up a few times. Other DNA sequences in the same sample also yield this CDR3. The chain couples TRBV19 to TRBJ2-7, with D possibly being TRBD1 or TRBD2 (5 bases each). The CDR3 length is 14 residues. Trimming left V 3 bases short and J 2 bases short, with 11 bases between. Per the germline V gene, CDR1 is LNHDA and CDR2 is SQIVND (reference sequence). In DNA, the CDR3 is TGTGCCAGTAGTATCGGGACCGCCCCCTACGAGCAGTACTTC. This sequence encodes CASSIGTAPYEQYF.